This entry features one T cell receptor (beta chain) sequence. The target of this receptor is not known. Base qualities are not provided; no much larger clone lies one nucleotide away. Using the deep immunoSEQ assay, multiplex PCR amplified TCR CDR3 regions from genomic DNA. Genomic DNA extracted from each cell subset was distributed evenly over all wells of several immunoSEQ 96-well plates, and each plate served as one replicate. For sorted subsets, around 200 ng genomic DNA, equal to about 30,000 T cell genomes, was loaded into each replicate PCR. The purified libraries were quantified using a Qubit 3.0 fluorometer, sized with a Bioanalyzer 2100, and then quantified again using the KAPA Library Quantification kit. Every immunoSEQ 96-well plate was sequenced on a separate single-read 150-cycle Illumina NextSeq 550 flow cell. Per the source publication's procedure: Because the immunoSEQ output held only junctional sequences and lacked quality scores, the filtering could not match the filtering applied to full-length reads. Sequences were annotated with PyIR, a Python wrapper for IgBLAST v1.9, using IMGT germline references to assign V/J genes and CDR3. Reads were filtered out if the reads had weak V/J assignments (E-value above 1e-6), no CDR3, stop codons, out-of-frame junctions, or ambiguous translated residues. V3J clonotypes were defined as sequences sharing the same inferred V gene, J gene, and CDR3 amino acid sequence. To compute the percentage overlap between repertoires, the number of shared unique clonotypes was divided by the size of the smaller repertoire. RTK rarefaction, the Chao1 estimator, and Recon v2.1 estimates of unobserved clonotypes were used to assess repertoire richness. Generation probabilities were computed with OLGA for all TCRbeta clonotypes obtained by the gDNA method from a few donors. This is the immuneACCESS table as TCRdb keeps it, with only in-frame sequences that have V and J called. A part of the clones is gone; compared with another copy, unresolved V genes explain less than half, and the rest is unexplained. V and J calls and clone size are copied from that table; D and trimming were computed from the DNA. The sample data list over a million clones, and roughly 97% of these were observed just once. The top ten hold approximately 1.1% of the sample.

The donors were healthy, HIV-negative adults with no recently reported acute infections or vaccinations. Every donor was a Caucasian adult living in Nashville, Tennessee, USA. Magnetic negative selection was used to enrich CD4+ T cells, after which naive cells were positively selected on CD45RA and the negative fraction became the memory subset. Blood was obtained by leukapheresis, after which PBMCs were separated by Ficoll-Histopaque density gradient centrifugation and cryopreserved in liquid nitrogen vapor phase. Purity and quantity of every magnetically sorted T cell population were checked by analytical flow cytometry. Each sorted fraction had its genomic DNA isolated and then quantified by UV absorbance on a Nanodrop 2000c. This specimen belongs to a study of shared clonotypes between healthy human individuals (dated by TCRdb to 2020 to 2022). Background for the entire study: The cohort included a few men and two women between 18 and 49 years of age. For each donor, three plates each were used for CD4 naive and CD4 memory, two plates were used for CD8 naive, and one plate was used for CD8 memory. To estimate repertoire size and how much clonotype sharing occurs between individuals, the study deeply sequenced the blood TCR repertoires of roughly 5 healthy adults. To increase sequencing depth and limit assay-specific biases, TCR repertoire library preparation and sequencing were carried out by different laboratories using diverse techniques. Between about 0.8 and 9 billion PBMCs per donor were obtained by leukapheresis. The research as a whole found: Across four donors, around 5% of naive CD4, 3.5% of naive CD8, around 2.1% of memory CD4, and approximately 0.4% of memory CD8 clonotypes were shared. Higher generation probabilities were observed for clonotypes shared by all four sorted-subset donors than for non-shared clonotypes. The small number of donors limited the genetic and exposure-history diversity represented. Pairwise subsampling indicated that sequencing depth was expected to affect the degree of clonotype sharing among donors. Rarefaction of sorted-subset datasets indicated incomplete sequencing despite the large sequencing depth. Estimated clonotype richness was generally larger for naive than for memory subsets. Only blood was sampled, and tissue TCR repertoires likely differ from those in blood.

Sequenced input: naive CD4+ T cells sorted from blood. Sample cell subset or site, as interpreted from the label and publication: CD45RA+ positively selected. This sequence originates from a young man in good health.

For the CDR3, the sequence is CASKRWDREADTQYF. The bases read TGCGCCAGCAAGCGGTGGGACAGGGAGGCAGATACGCAGTATTTT. This chain joins TRBV10-2 to TRBJ2-3; 9 nucleotides in the junction match TRBD1. Trimmed from V: 7 bases; trimmed from J: 4 bases; junction bases lacking a gene match: 9. From the cysteine through the phenylalanine, the CDR3 covers 15 amino acids. CDR3 DNA is the only sequence kept; it has 45 bases, read in frame from the first base. The germline V gene sets CDR1 to WSHSY and CDR2 to SAAADI.